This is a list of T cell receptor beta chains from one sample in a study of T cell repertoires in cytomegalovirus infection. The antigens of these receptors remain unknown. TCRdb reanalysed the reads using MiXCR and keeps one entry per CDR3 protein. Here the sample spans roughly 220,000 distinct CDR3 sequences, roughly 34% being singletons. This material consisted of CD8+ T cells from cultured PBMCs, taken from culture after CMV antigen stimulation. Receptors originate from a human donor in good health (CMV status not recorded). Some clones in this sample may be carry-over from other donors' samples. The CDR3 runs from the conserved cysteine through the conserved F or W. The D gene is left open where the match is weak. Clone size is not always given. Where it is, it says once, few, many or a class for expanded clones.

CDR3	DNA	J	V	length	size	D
CASSGVSGTGGFFDEQFF	TGTGCCAGCAGCGGCGTGTCCGGGACAGGGGGGTTTTTCGATGAGCAGTTCTTC	TRBJ2-1	TRBV13	18	few	TRBD1
CASSDGGGAYNEQFF	TGTGCCAGCAGTGACGGCGGGGGGGCGTACAATGAGCAGTTCTTC	TRBJ2-1	TRBV6-8	15	NA	TRBD2
CASSYSGQGLWEQFF	TGTGCCAGCAGTTACTCGGGACAGGGATTATGGGAGCAGTTCTTC	TRBJ2-1	TRBV5-6	15	NA	TRBD1
CASSQGGLVIGYEQYF	TGTGCCAGCAGCCAAGGGGGACTAGTGATCGGTTACGAGCAGTACTTC	TRBJ2-7	TRBV4-2	16	few	TRBD2
CASSFELTGQPQHF	TGTGCCAGCAGCTTCGAACTAACAGGTCAGCCCCAGCATTTT	TRBJ1-5	TRBV7-8	14	few	NA
CASSKLALTYNEQFF	TGTGCCAGCAGCAAACTGGCACTAACCTACAATGAGCAGTTCTTC	TRBJ2-1	TRBV7-6	15	few	NA
CASSYPRNGYTF	TGTGCCAGCAGTTACCCCCGGAATGGCTACACCTTC	TRBJ1-2	TRBV6-2/TRBV6-3	12	many	NA
CASSFIGAKNTEAFF	TGTGCCAGCAGTTTCATTGGCGCCAAGAACACTGAAGCTTTCTTT	TRBJ1-1	TRBV12-3/TRBV12-4	15	few	NA
CASSQHSGDGYGYTF	TGCGCCAGCAGCCAGCACTCAGGAGACGGCTATGGCTACACCTTC	TRBJ1-2	TRBV4-3	15	few	NA
CASSGISYEQYF	TGTGCCAGCAGTGGTATATCCTACGAGCAGTACTTC	TRBJ2-7	TRBV12-3/TRBV12-4	12	NA	NA
CASSLALHLGETEAFF	TGTGCCAGCAGCTTAGCCTTACACCTGGGGGAGACTGAAGCTTTCTTT	TRBJ1-1	TRBV7-2	16	NA	NA
CSARRQRESSYNEQFF	TGCAGTGCTAGACGTCAGCGGGAGAGCTCCTACAATGAGCAGTTCTTC	TRBJ2-1	TRBV20-1	16	NA	TRBD2
CASSFPWNSGQETQYF	TGTGCCAGCAGTTTCCCTTGGAACAGCGGCCAAGAGACCCAGTACTTC	TRBJ2-5	TRBV5-6	16	few	NA
CAKRRTGLNTGELFF	TGTGCTAAACGGCGGACAGGGCTAAACACCGGGGAGCTGTTTTTT	TRBJ2-2	TRBV30	15	many	TRBD1
CASSYSAGGGIQYF	TGTGCCAGCAGTTACAGCGCGGGTGGAGGCATTCAGTACTTC	TRBJ2-4	TRBV6-5	14	many	NA
CASSPGQRGPQGRTSF	TGTGCCAGCAGCCCTGGGCAGAGGGGACCCCAGGGTCGGACCTCCTTC	TRBJ2-7	TRBV3-1	16	NA	NA
CASSSMELSSYNEQFF	TGTGCCAGCAGCTCCATGGAGTTAAGCTCCTACAATGAGCAGTTCTTC	TRBJ2-1	TRBV7-6	16	many	NA
CASSPDRNNQPQHF	TGTGCCAGCAGTCCGGACAGAAACAATCAGCCCCAGCATTTT	TRBJ1-5	TRBV27	14	NA	NA
CASSRKREGYEQYF	TGTGCCAGCAGCCGGAAAAGGGAAGGGTACGAGCAGTACTTC	TRBJ2-7	TRBV5-6	14	NA	NA
CASRRTSGRVYEQYF	TGTGCCAGCAGACGGACTAGCGGGAGAGTATACGAGCAGTACTTC	TRBJ2-7	TRBV27	15	NA	TRBD2
CASSLLDTQNTEAFF	TGTGCCAGCAGCTTACTTGACACTCAGAACACTGAAGCTTTCTTT	TRBJ1-1	TRBV7-6	15	few	NA
CASSSIPGTSASTDTQYF	TGTGCCAGCAGCTCAATTCCCGGGACTAGCGCTAGCACAGATACGCAGTATTTT	TRBJ2-3	TRBV7-2	18	once	TRBD2
CASSDGSSYNEQFF	TGTGCCAGCAGTGACGGAAGCTCCTACAATGAGCAGTTCTTC	TRBJ2-1	TRBV14	14	NA	NA
CASSYSSSREQYF	TGTGCCAGCAGTTACTCTTCCTCGAGGGAGCAGTACTTC	TRBJ2-7	TRBV6-2/TRBV6-3	13	NA	NA
CASNLGDAAGNTIYF	TGCGCCAGCAACCTGGGGGACGCGGCTGGAAACACCATATATTTT	TRBJ1-3	TRBV5-1	15	once	NA
CASSSPRSGSPDTQYF	TGTGCCAGCAGTTCCCCACGTAGCGGGAGCCCAGATACGCAGTATTTT	TRBJ2-3	TRBV27	16	NA	TRBD2
CASSPQGDLAKNIQYF	TGTGCCAGCAGCCCTCAGGGAGATCTAGCCAAAAACATTCAGTACTTC	TRBJ2-4	TRBV4-2	16	NA	NA
CASSASSGGTKTQYF	TGTGCCAGCAGCGCCTCTAGCGGGGGTACGAAGACCCAGTACTTC	TRBJ2-5	TRBV5-4	15	NA	TRBD2
CARRGGMDRADTKYF	TGTGCCAGAAGGGGCGGAATGGACAGAGCAGATACGAAGTATTTT	TRBJ2-3	TRBV11-2	15	NA	NA
CASSDTGTPYEQYF	TGTGCCAGCAGCGATACCGGGACACCCTACGAGCAGTACTTC	TRBJ2-7	TRBV5-6	14	few	NA
CASSLAGGPPDTQYF	TGTGCCAGCAGCTTAGCGGGAGGGCCCCCAGATACGCAGTATTTT	TRBJ2-3	TRBV7-8	15	NA	TRBD2
CAISESYDGPHEQFF	TGTGCCATAAGTGAGTCGTATGACGGCCCCCATGAGCAGTTCTTC	TRBJ2-1	TRBV10-3	15	NA	NA